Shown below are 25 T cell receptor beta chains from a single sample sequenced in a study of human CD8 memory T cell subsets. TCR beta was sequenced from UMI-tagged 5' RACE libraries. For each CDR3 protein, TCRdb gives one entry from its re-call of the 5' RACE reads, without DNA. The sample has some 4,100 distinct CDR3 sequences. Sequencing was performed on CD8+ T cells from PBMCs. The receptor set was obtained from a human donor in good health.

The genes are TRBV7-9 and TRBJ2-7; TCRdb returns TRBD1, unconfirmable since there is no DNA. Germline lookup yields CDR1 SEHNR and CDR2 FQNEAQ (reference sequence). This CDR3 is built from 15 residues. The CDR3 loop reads CASSPPDATSYEQYF.

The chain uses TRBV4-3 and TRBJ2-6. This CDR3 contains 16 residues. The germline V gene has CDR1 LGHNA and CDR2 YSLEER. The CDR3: CASSQDWKSGANVLTF.

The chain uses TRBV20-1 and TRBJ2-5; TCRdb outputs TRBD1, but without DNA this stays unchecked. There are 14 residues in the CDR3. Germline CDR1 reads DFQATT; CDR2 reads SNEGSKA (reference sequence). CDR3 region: CSAVPGGVQETQYF.

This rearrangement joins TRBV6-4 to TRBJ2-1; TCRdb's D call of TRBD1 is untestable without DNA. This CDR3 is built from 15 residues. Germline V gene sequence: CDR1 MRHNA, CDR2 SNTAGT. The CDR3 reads CASSETGGQPNEQFF.

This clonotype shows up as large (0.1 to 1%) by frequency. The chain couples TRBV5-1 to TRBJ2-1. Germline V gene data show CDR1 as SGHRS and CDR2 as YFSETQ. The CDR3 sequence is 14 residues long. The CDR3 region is CASSLKDYYNEQFF.

The CDR3 sequence is CASSPQGAGTGELFF. The chain recombines TRBV28 with TRBJ2-2; TCRdb's assignment of TRBD1 cannot be checked, as there is no DNA. This CDR3 is built from 15 residues. Germline V lookup: CDR1 MDHEN, CDR2 SYDVKM.

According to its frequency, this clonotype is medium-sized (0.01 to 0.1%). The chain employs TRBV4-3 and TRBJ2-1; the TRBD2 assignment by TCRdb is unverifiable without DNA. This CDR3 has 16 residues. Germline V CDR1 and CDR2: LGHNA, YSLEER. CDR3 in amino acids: CASSRRLSGGDNEQFF.

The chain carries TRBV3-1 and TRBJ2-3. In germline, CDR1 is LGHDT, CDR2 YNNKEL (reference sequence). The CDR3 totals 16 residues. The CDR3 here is CASSQVAAASTDTQYF.

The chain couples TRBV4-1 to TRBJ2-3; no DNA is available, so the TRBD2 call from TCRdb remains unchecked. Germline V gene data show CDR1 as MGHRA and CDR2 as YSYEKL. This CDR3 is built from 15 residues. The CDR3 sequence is CASSQDLGGPDTQYF.

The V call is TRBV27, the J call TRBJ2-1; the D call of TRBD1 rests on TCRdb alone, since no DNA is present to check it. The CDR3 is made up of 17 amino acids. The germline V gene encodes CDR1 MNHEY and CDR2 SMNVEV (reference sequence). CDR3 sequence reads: CASSLTPGAGDLGEQFF.

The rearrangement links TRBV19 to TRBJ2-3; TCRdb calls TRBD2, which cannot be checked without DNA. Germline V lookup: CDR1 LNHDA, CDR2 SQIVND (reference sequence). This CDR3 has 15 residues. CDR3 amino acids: CASSIVTSGQDTQYF.

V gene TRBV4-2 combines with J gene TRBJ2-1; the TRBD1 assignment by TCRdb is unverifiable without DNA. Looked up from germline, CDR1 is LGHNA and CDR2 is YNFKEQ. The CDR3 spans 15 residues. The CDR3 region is CASSQELSGKNEQFF.

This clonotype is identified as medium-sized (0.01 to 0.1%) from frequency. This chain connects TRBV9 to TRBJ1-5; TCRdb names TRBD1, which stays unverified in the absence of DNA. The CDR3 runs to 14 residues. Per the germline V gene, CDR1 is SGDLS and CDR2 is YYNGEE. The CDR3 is CASSVGQTDQPQHF.

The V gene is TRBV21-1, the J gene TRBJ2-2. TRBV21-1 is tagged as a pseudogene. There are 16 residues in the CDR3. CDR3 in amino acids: CASSKGTKTNTGELFF.

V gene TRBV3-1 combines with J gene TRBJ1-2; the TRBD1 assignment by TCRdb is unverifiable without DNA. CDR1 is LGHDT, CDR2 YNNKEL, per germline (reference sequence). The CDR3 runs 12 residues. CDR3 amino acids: CASSYRQGDYTF.

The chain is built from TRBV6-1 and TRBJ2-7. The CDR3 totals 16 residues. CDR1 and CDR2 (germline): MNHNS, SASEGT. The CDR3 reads CASSEGFSDGSHEQYF.

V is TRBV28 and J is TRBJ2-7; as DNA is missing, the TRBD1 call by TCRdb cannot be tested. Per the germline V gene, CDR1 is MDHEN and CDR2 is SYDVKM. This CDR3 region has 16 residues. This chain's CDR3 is CASSLAGPSSSYEQYF.

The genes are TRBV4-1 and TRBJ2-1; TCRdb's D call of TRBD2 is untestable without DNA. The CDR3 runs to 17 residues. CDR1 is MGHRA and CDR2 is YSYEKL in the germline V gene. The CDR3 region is CASSQGPSGRADNEQFF.

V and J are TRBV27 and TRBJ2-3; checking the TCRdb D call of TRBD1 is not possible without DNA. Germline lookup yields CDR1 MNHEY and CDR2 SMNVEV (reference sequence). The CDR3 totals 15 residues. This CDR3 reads CASSGGKLYTDTQYF.

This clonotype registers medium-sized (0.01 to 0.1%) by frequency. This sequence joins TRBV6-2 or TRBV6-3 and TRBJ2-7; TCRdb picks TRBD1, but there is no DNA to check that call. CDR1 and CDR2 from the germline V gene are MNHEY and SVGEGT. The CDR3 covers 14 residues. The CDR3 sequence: CASSPTGDIYEQYF.

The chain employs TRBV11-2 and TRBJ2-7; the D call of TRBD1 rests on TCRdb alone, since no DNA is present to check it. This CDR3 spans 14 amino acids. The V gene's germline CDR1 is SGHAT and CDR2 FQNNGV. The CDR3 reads CASSPGGSSYEQYF. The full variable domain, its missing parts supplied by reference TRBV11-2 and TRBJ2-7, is EAGVAQSPRYKIIEKRQSVAFWCNPISGHATLYWYQQILGQGPKLLIQFQNNGVVDDSQLPKDRFSAERLKGVDSTLKIQPAKLEDSAVYLCASSPGGSSYEQYFGPGTRLTVT.

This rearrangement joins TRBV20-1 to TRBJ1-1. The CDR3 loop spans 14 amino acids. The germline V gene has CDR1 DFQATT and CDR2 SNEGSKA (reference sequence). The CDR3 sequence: CSARDPALDTEAFF.

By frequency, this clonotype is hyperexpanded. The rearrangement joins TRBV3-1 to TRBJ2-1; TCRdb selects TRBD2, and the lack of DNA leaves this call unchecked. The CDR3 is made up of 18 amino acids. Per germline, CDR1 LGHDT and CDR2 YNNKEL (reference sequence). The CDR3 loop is CASSQEIQRDRPTNEQFF.

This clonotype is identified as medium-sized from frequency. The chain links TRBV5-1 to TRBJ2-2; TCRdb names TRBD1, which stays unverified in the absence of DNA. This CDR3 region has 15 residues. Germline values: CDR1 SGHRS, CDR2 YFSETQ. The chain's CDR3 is CASSYRQGAGGELFF.

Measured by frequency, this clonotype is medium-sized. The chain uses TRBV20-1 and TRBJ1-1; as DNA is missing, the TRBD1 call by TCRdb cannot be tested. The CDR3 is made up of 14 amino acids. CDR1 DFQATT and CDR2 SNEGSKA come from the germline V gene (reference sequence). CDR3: CSARVGTAITEAFF.